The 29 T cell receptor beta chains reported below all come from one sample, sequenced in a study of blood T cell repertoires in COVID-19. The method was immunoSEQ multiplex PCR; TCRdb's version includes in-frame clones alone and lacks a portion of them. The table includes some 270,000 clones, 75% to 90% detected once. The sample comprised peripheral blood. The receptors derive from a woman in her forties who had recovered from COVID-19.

The CDR3 DNA is TGTGCCCATCCGGGATCTGGAAACACCATATATTTT. Amino acids: CAHPGSGNTIYF. This chain connects TRBV30 to TRBJ1-3; no reliable D call. Per germline, CDR1 GTSNPN and CDR2 SVGIG (reference sequence). This CDR3 region has 12 residues. V shed 8 bases and J shed 1 base, with 9 bases lying between them.

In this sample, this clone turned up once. DNA of the CDR3: TGCGCCAGCAGCTTGGACGGACAGCTAAATTCACCCCTCCACTTT. This codes for CASSLDGQLNSPLHF. The gene calls are TRBV5-1 and TRBJ1-6; maybe TRBD1 (6 bases). This CDR3 spans 15 amino acids. The V end lost 0 bases, the J end lost 7 bases, and 11 bases lay between the germline ends. Germline lookup yields CDR1 SGHRS and CDR2 YFSETQ.

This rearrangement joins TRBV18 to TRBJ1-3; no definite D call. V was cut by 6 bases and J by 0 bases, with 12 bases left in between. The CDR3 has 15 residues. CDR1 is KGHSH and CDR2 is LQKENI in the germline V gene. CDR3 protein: CASSPAWSSGNTIYF. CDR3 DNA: TGTGCCAGCTCCCCCGCCTGGAGCTCTGGAAACACCATATATTTT.

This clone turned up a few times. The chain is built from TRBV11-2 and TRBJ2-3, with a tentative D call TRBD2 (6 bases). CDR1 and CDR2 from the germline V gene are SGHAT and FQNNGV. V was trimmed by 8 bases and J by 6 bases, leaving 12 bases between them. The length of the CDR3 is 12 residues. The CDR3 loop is CASGLARDTQYF. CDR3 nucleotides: TGTGCCAGCGGGCTAGCGAGGGATACGCAGTATTTT.

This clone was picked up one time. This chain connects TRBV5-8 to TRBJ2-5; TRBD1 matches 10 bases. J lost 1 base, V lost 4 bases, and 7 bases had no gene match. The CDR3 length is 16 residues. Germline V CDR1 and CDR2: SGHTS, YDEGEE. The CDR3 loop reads CASSGGTGAVQETQYF. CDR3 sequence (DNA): TGTGCCAGCAGCGGCGGGACAGGGGCCGTCCAAGAGACCCAGTACTTC. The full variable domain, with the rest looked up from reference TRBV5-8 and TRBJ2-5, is EAGVTQSPTHLIKTRGQQATLRCSPISGHTSVYWYQQALGLGLQFLLWYDEGEERNRGNFPPRFSGRQFPNYSSELNVNALELEDSALYLCASSGGTGAVQETQYFGPGTRLLVL.

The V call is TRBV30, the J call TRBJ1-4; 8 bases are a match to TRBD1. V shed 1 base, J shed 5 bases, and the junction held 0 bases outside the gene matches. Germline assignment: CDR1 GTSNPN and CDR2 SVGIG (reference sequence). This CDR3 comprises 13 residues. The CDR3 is CAWSGQGNEKLFF. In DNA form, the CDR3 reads TGTGCCTGGAGTGGACAGGGGAATGAAAAACTGTTTTTT.

CDR3: CASSAFSSYNEQFF. CDR3 nucleotides: TGTGCCAGCAGCGCCTTTAGCTCCTACAATGAGCAGTTCTTC. The V gene is TRBV27, the J gene TRBJ2-1; D remains ambiguous. Per germline, CDR1 MNHEY and CDR2 SMNVEV (reference sequence). Deletions cut 6 bases from V and 0 bases from J, with 9 bases between. The CDR3 runs to 14 residues.

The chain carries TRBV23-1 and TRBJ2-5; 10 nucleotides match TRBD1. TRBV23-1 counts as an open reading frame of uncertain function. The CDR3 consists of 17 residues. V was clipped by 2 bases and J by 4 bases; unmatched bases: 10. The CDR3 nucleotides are TGCGCCAGCAGTCAACCATTGACAGGGGGCGCGGGAGAGACCCAGTACTTC. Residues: CASSQPLTGGAGETQYF.

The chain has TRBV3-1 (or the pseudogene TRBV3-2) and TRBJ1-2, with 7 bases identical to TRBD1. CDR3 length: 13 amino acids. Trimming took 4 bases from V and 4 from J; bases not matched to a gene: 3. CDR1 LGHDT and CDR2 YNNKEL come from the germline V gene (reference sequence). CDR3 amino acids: CASSLGQSYGYTF. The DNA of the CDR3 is TGTGCCAGCAGCCTGGGACAGTCCTATGGCTACACCTTC.

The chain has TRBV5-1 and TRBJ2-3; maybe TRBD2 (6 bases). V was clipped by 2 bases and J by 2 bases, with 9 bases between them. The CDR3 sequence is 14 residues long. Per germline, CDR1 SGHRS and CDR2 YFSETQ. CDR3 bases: TGCGCCAGCAGCTTAGGACTATACACAGATACGCAGTATTTT. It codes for CASSLGLYTDTQYF. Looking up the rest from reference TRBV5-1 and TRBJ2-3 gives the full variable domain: KAGVTQTPRYLIKTRGQQVTLSCSPISGHRSVSWYQQTPGQGLQFLFEYFSETQRNKGNFPGRFSGRQFSNSRSEMNVSTLELGDSALYLCASSLGLYTDTQYFGPGTRLTVL.

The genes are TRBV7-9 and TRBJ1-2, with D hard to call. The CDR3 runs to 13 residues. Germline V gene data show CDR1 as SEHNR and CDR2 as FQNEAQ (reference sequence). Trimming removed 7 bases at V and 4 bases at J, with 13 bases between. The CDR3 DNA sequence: TGTGCCAGCACCCGAGGAGATGGCTATGGCTACACCTTC. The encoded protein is CASTRGDGYGYTF.

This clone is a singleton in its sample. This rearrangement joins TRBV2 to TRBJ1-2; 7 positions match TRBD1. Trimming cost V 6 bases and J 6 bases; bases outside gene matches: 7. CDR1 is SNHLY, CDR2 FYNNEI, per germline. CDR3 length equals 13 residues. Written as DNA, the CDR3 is TGTGCCAGCAGAGATACAGGGGACCATGGCTACACCTTC. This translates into CASRDTGDHGYTF.

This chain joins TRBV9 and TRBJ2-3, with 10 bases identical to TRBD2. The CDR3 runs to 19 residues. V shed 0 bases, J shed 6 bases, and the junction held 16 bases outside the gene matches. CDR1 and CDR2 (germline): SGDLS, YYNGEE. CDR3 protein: CASSVGGSGRSGSMDTQYF. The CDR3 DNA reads TGTGCCAGCAGCGTAGGAGGTAGCGGGAGGTCGGGTAGCATGGATACGCAGTATTTT.

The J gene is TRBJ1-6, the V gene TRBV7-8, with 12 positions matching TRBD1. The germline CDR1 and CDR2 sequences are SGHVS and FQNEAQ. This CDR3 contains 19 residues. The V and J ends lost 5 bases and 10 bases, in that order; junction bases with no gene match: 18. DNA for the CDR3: TGTGCCAGCAGCCGAGCGTTCCCGGGACAGGGGGCACTGGGATCACCCCTCCACTTT. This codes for CASSRAFPGQGALGSPLHF.

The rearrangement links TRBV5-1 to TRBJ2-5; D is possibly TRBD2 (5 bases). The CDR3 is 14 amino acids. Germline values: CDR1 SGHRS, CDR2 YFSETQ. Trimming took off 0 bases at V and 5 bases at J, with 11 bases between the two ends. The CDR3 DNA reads TGCGCCAGCAGCTTGGATACGGGAACGGAGACCCAGTACTTC. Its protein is CASSLDTGTETQYF. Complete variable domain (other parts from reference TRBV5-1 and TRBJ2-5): KAGVTQTPRYLIKTRGQQVTLSCSPISGHRSVSWYQQTPGQGLQFLFEYFSETQRNKGNFPGRFSGRQFSNSRSEMNVSTLELGDSALYLCASSLDTGTETQYFGPGTRLLVL.

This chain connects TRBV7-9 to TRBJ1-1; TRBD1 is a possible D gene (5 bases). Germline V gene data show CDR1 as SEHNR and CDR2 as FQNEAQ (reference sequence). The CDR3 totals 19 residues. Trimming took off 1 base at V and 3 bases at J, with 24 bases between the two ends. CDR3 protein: CASSLVEGLLNRRDTEAFF. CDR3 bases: TGTGCCAGCAGCTTAGTAGAGGGGCTCCTGAATAGGAGGGACACTGAAGCTTTCTTT.

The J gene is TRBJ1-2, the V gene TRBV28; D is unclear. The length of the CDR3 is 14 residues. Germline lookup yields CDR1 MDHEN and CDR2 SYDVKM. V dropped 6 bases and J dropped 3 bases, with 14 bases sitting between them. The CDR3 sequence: CASSFGSWDYGYTF. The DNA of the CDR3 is TGTGCCAGCAGCTTCGGGAGCTGGGACTATGGCTACACCTTC.

CDR3 loop: CASSQGHGELFF. CDR3 DNA sequence: TGCGCCAGCAGCCAAGGGCACGGGGAGCTGTTTTTT. V is TRBV4-3 and J is TRBJ2-2; no firm D call. V was clipped by 1 base and J by 7 bases, with 4 bases between them. The germline V gene encodes CDR1 LGHNA and CDR2 YSLEER. The CDR3 consists of 12 residues.

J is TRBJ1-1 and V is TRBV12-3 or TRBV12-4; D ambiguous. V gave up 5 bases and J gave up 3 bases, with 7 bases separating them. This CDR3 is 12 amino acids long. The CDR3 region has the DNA TGTGCCAGCAGTCAGGATCACACTGAAGCTTTCTTT. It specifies CASSQDHTEAFF.

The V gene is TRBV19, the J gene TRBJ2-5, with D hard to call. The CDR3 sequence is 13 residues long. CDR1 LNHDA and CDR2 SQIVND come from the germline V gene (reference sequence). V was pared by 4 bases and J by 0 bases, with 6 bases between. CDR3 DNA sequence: TGTGCCAGTAGTAAAACGGACCAAGAGACCCAGTACTTC. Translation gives CASSKTDQETQYF. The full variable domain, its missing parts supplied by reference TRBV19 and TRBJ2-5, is DGGITQSPKYLFRKEGQNVTLSCEQNLNHDAMYWYRQDPGQGLRLIYYSQIVNDFQKGDIAEGYSVSREKKESFPLTVTSAQKNPTAFYLCASSKTDQETQYFGPGTRLLVL.

CDR3 sequence reads: CASSLLAGVDTQYF. The CDR3 DNA reads as TGTGCCAGCAGTTTACTCGCGGGAGTGGATACGCAGTATTTT. This chain uses TRBV27 with TRBJ2-3; 7 nucleotides line up with TRBD2. Unmatched junction bases numbered 5, after V lost 2 bases and J lost 6 bases. CDR1 is MNHEY, CDR2 SMNVEV, per germline (reference sequence). This CDR3 is 14 amino acids long.

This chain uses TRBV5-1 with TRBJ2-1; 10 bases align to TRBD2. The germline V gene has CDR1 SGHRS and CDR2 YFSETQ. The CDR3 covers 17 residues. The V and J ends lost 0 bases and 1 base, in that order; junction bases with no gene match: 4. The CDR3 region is CASSLASGRRSYNEQFF. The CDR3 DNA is TGCGCCAGCAGCTTGGCTAGCGGGAGAAGGTCCTACAATGAGCAGTTCTTC.

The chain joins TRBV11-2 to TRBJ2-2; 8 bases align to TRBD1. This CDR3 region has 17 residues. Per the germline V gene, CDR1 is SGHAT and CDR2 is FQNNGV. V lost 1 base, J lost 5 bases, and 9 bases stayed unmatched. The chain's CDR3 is CASSLVAGGWVTGELFF. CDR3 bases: TGTGCCAGCAGCTTAGTCGCAGGGGGCTGGGTAACCGGGGAGCTGTTTTTT.

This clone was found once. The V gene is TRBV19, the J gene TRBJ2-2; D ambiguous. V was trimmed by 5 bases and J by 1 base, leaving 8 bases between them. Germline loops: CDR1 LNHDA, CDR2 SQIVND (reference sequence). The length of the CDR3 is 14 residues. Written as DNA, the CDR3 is TGTGCCAGTAGTTCCCCGGGGAACACCGGGGAGCTGTTTTTT. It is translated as CASSSPGNTGELFF.

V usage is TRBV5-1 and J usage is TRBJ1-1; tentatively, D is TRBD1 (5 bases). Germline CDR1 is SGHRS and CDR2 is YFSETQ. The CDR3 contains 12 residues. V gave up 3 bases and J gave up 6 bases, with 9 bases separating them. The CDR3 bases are TGCGCCAGCAGCTCCAGGGCAGCTGAAGCTTTCTTT. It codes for CASSSRAAEAFF.

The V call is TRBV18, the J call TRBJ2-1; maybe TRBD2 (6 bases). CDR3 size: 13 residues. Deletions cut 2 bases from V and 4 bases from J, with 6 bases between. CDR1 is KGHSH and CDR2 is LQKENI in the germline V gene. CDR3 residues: CASSPGTYNEQFF. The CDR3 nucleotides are TGTGCCAGCTCACCAGGGACTTACAATGAGCAGTTCTTC.

CDR3 sequence reads: CAREGRGNKMNTEAFF. CDR3 in DNA: TGCGCCAGGGAGGGACGGGGCAATAAGATGAACACTGAAGCTTTCTTT. The genes are TRBV5-1 and TRBJ1-1; TRBD1 might be the D (5 bases). The V gene lost 8 bases and the J gene lost 0 bases, with 20 bases spanning the gap. Germline CDR1 SGHRS, CDR2 YFSETQ. The CDR3 totals 16 residues.

The CDR3 region is CASSLIGGETQYF. In DNA, the CDR3 is TGTGCCAGCAGTCTAATAGGAGGAGAGACCCAGTACTTC. This chain connects TRBV11-3 to TRBJ2-5; a weak D match, TRBD2 (5 bases). From germline, CDR1 is SGHNT and CDR2 YENEEA. The V gene lost 6 bases and the J gene lost 4 bases, with 12 bases spanning the gap. The CDR3 has 13 residues.

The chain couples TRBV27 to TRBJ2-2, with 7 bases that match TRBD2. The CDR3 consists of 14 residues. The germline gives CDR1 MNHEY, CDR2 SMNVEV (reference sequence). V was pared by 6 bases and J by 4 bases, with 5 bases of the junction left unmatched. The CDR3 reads CASSPGTITGELFF. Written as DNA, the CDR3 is TGTGCCAGCAGCCCAGGGACTATCACCGGGGAGCTGTTTTTT.